This T cell receptor (beta chain) was identified in a study of cytomegalovirus exposure and HLA in healthy donors (dated by TCRdb to 2016 to 2017). Study-wide context: In an earlier analysis of some 610 of the donors, roughly 300 Gb of sequence data and 95 million to 130 million unique TCR beta sequences from about 179 million T cells were reported. An early release that covered fewer than 800 HLA-typed donors contained approximately 300 gigabases of sequencing data and 70 million to 100 million unique TCR sequences. Of the roughly 400 genotyped donors, 65% to 90% were placed in the genetic ancestry cluster associated with self-reported Caucasian donors. The study aimed to test whether cataloging public T cell receptors could reveal signatures of past pathogen exposure. The study used immunosequencing to profile the T cell repertoires of 666 subjects and linked those repertoires to cytomegalovirus serostatus. A separate validation cohort of roughly 130 different subjects was used in addition to the 666-subject first cohort. To predict cytomegalovirus infection status, the study brought together high-throughput TCR immunosequencing, statistical association of individual TCRs with disease status, and machine learning. A later analysis re-examined previously published TCR beta repertoires from 500 to 700 donors and added high-resolution HLA genotyping to investigate patterns of TCR occurrence. Rather than using new phenotypic data, the later analysis identified candidate immune exposures from TCR beta sequences and from how often those sequences occurred across donors. An earlier analysis of fewer than 700 of the donors applied high-throughput TCR beta sequencing to assess whether each TCR beta V gene segment acted as functional or pseudogenic. Donor age, sex, ethnicity and CMV serostatus were compiled alongside the repertoire data. A later genetic analysis took genome-wide SNP genotypes for 398 of the 666 donors and used that subset as a discovery cohort. All discovery cohort repertoires had been generated using a single sequencing platform. Class I and class II HLA loci were covered by the typing at four-digit resolution. The number of typed donors differed by locus: roughly 620-640 for A, B, C, DRB1 and DQB1; 522 for DQA1; 600 to 610 for DPA1; and 450 to 480 for DPB1. Roughly five DR-DQ haplotypes were handled as single units for association and clustering, since linkage in the cohort was strong. On average, around 230,000 unique TCR beta nucleotide sequences were sequenced per donor among 350 to 400 genotyped donors of the cohort, with about 19% of those sequences being non-productive.

Worth noting for this clone: The specificity of this receptor is unknown. No base quality information exists; no much larger clone differs at one position.

Counted from cysteine to phenylalanine, this CDR3 has 16 amino acids. CDR3 DNA is the only sequence kept; it has 48 bases, read in frame from the first base. V loses 0 bases, J loses 2 bases, and the germline ends lie 14 bases apart. Reading the germline V gene (reference sequence) gives CDR1 SGHNT and CDR2 YYREEE. Libraries were built with the immunoSEQ multiplex PCR assay. The multiplex PCR relied on a mix of 60 forward primers for TCR Vbeta segments and 13 reverse primers for TCR Jbeta segments. Amplification of the CDR3 region of rearranged TCR beta genes was performed with a multiplex PCR assay on genomic DNA. The Illumina HiSeq System was used to sequence the amplified TCR beta libraries as 87-base-pair reads. In the original analysis: A later analysis counted 75 million to 100 million unique TCR beta chains across the 640 or so repertoires, and around 9.9 million of these chains were shared by at least two donors. Raw reads were error-corrected and collapsed into unique sequences with a nearest-neighbor algorithm that merged closely related sequences to remove PCR and sequencing errors. Alignment of CDR3 sequences to IMGT reference sequences was used to assign V, D and J gene segments. For a sequence to be retained, at least a six-nucleotide match to both a V gene segment and a J gene segment was required. Rearrangements were classified as productive when the CDR3 lacked stop codons and remained in frame with V and J, and all other rearrangements were classified as non-productive. Following IMGT convention, CDR3 was defined as the stretch from the second conserved V-encoded cysteine up to the conserved J-encoded phenylalanine. In an earlier analysis of roughly 610 of the donors, sequences lacking an unambiguous match to a single V gene segment were excluded. In an earlier analysis of a few hundred of the donors, V segments were called functional above 56.7% productive rearrangements and were called segregating when the between-donor standard deviation exceeded 5%. A statistical classification framework was developed to diagnose cytomegalovirus status using the catalog of TCR beta chain sequences. In a later analysis, V and J genes were assigned by comparing TCR nucleotide sequences against IMGT/GENE-DB human TR gene sequences. The TCRdist pipeline was used in a later analysis to assign CDR3 sequences and most-parsimonious VDJ recombination scenarios. A later analysis defined each TCR beta chain by its CDR3 amino acid sequence plus V-gene family, and excluded reads lacking a unique V-gene family. A later analysis removed 592 highly shared, low-generation-probability nucleotide sequences to deal with suspected cross-contamination and a sequencing artifact. A later analysis calculated a clonal expansion index for each public chain from normalized within-repertoire ranks of inferred template counts. Generation probabilities in a later analysis came from a VDJ recombination model fitted to out-of-frame rearrangements, and those results were checked against IGoR. Hypergeometric tests were used in a later analysis to score TCR-TCR, TCR-HLA and TCR-CMV co-occurrence, with a repertoire-size bias correction applied to the TCR pairs. In a later analysis, false discovery rates were estimated by permuting HLA or CMV assignments 20 times. In a later analysis, co-occurring TCRs were grouped with DBSCAN, and TCRdist sequence similarity was added when clustering was performed within HLA-allele-positive subsets. For co-occurrence clustering, repertoires with fewer than 30,000 or more than 120,000 public chains were excluded, along with five or six repertoires with anomalous nucleotide sharing. Drawn from immuneACCESS, this table holds only the in-frame rearrangements with V and J called that TCRdb kept. Clones are partly lost; checked studies trace under half to an unresolved V gene and leave the rest unexplained. V and J calls and clone size follow that table, whereas D and trimming were derived from the DNA. Across this sample there are under 200,000 clones, with approximately 86% seen only once. Around 0.3% of the sample comes from the top ten.

General study outcomes and caveats: The authors suggested that the approach could potentially be generalized to other disease states and immunological phenotypes. When HLA alleles, especially DR and DQ, strongly co-occurred, TCR associations were difficult to assign to individual alleles. Broadly in line with IMGT annotations, most TCR beta V segments showed up in productive rearrangements about 87% or about 30% of the time in an earlier analysis of some 590 of the donors. According to a later genetic analysis, donors in an Asian-associated ancestry cluster had fewer N-insertions in productive TCRs than the approximately 630-donor mean. Roughly 15 rarely observed V segments, including chromosome 9 orphons, were excluded from the earlier analysis of approximately 500 of the donors because counts were too low. At a false discovery rate of 0.05, a later analysis linked some 18,000 TCR beta sequences to specific HLA alleles. A group of highly shared sequence variants was considered likely to be a technical artifact of the sequencing pipeline. In the study, some 180 TCR beta chains were listed as associated with cytomegalovirus. Most CMV-associated TCR beta chains appeared to be HLA-restricted in a later analysis, and the HLA associations seemed to be driven largely by CMV exposure. For the cohort, immune exposure information was limited to CMV serostatus. A further reported finding was that TCR beta sequences accurately predicted the HLA-A and HLA-B alleles for most subjects in the first cohort. Because HLA typing was missing for some donors at each locus, association tests included only the typed subset. This cohort had only TCR beta chains sequenced, and the lack of alpha or paired-chain data limited which features could be detected. Correlated functional status among segregating V segments might reflect linkage disequilibrium, but an unknown experimental factor could not be ruled out. Most TCR sequences were observed very rarely across donors, whereas some public TCRs were present in many individuals. In both the original and validation cohorts, the classifier was reported to diagnose cytomegalovirus status with high specificity and sensitivity. Because the 87-base-pair reads could not distinguish some IMGT-functional V segments, including TRBV6-2 and TRBV6-3, those segments were excluded. Compared with equally common non-associated chains, HLA-associated TCR beta chains in a later analysis were more clonally expanded and had lower generation probabilities. Presence/absence analyses assumed roughly uniform sequencing depth across donors, an assumption that may not hold. Several of the top co-occurrence clusters appeared to be linked to parvovirus B19, influenza, CMV and Epstein-Barr virus, according to a later analysis. A later genetic analysis associated a missense DCLRE1C variant with V-gene and J-gene trimming of TCR beta chains, and an independent cohort replicated the association. In vitro tests confirmed that three of the cytomegalovirus-associated TCR beta chains recognize cytomegalovirus antigens. In a later analysis, the rate of TCR association differed among HLA loci, with DRB1 alleles having the most associated TCRs and HLA-C alleles having the fewest.

In total, roughly 670 healthy bone marrow donors made up the cohort. At the time of sampling, every cohort member was nominally healthy, though immune exposures that went unrecorded were likely present. The donor was CMV seronegative and belonged to the group of 352 seronegative cohort members. Every donor gave a peripheral blood sample, and the peripheral blood mononuclear cells from that sample were used for TCR beta sequencing. The Qiagen DNeasy Blood Extraction Kit was used to extract genomic DNA from the blood cell samples. This receptor was identified in a woman aged 25 to 39 in good health and CMV-seronegative. Sequences were obtained from PBMCs. Recombination connected TRBV5-4 to TRBJ2-5; the D region possibly corresponds to TRBD2 (6 bases align). The CDR3 protein is CASSLAAGRLQETQYF. The DNA is as follows: TGTGCCAGCAGCTTGGCGGCGGGACGGTTACAAGAGACCCAGTACTTC.